One sample yielded the 23 T cell receptor beta chains listed below, sequenced in a study of beta chain features in type 1 diabetes. Study findings and constraints: All four CD4+ subsets from Type 1 diabetes patients carried moderately but significantly shorter TCRB CDR3s.

These receptors lack a known antigen. As every portion of the isolated RNA was reverse transcribed, the sequencing read expressed TCRB transcripts. The data were produced by immunoSEQ multiplex PCR, yet TCRdb's version contains in-frame clones alone and is incomplete. The profile shows roughly 730,000 clones, 13% of them singletons. Material for sequencing was naive CD4+ T cells from blood. These receptors were collected from a man aged 18 to 29 with type 1 diabetes.

This clone was observed a handful of times. This chain joins TRBV5-1 and TRBJ1-6; unclear D gene. This CDR3 is built from 19 residues. Trimming took off 0 bases at V and 0 bases at J, with 16 bases between the two ends. Germline values: CDR1 SGHRS, CDR2 YFSETQ. This CDR3 is CASSLGNGRFSSYNSPLHF. As DNA, the CDR3 is TGCGCCAGCAGCTTGGGGAATGGGAGGTTCAGCTCCTATAATTCACCCCTCCACTTT.

This chain joins TRBV7-2 and TRBJ2-1; 10 bases align to TRBD2. With V trimmed by 5 bases and J by 6 bases, 13 bases remained unmatched. This CDR3 has 17 amino acids. Germline loops: CDR1 SGHTA, CDR2 FQGNSA. The CDR3 nucleotides are TGTGCCAGCAGCCCGAGCGGGGGGGCAAGGTTTTCCAATGAGCAGTTCTTC. Protein sequence: CASSPSGGARFSNEQFF.

This chain uses TRBV19 with TRBJ1-1; D gene uncertain. Per the germline V gene, CDR1 is LNHDA and CDR2 is SQIVND (reference sequence). The V end was cut by 1 base, the J end by 1 base, with 4 bases between. This CDR3 has 13 residues. CDR3 in DNA: TGTGCCAGTAGTATAGTGTGGAACACTGAAGCTTTCTTT. Amino acid sequence: CASSIVWNTEAFF.

There are a few counts of this clone. In the same sample, other DNA sequences code for this CDR3. The V gene is TRBV7-9, the J gene TRBJ2-7, with unresolved D. Germline assignment: CDR1 SEHNR and CDR2 FQNEAQ (reference sequence). The ends were cut back, 0 bases at V and 0 bases at J, with 6 bases in the middle. The CDR3 spans 14 residues. CDR3 nucleotide sequence: TGTGCCAGCAGCTTAGCGGGCAGCTCCTACGAGCAGTACTTC. It is translated as CASSLAGSSYEQYF.

V is TRBV5-6 and J is TRBJ2-7; D is perhaps TRBD1 (6 bases). CDR3 length equals 13 residues. In germline, CDR1 is SGHDT, CDR2 YYEEEE. Trimming pared 2 bases from V and 3 bases from J, leaving 9 bases between. The CDR3 sequence: CASSFRQDYEQYF. CDR3 DNA: TGTGCCAGCAGCTTTAGACAGGACTACGAGCAGTACTTC.

This chain joins TRBV6-1 and TRBJ2-3, with 11 bases aligning to TRBD2. V lost 6 bases to trimming and J lost 4 bases; unmatched junction nucleotides: 6. Germline assignment: CDR1 MNHNS and CDR2 SASEGT. The length of the CDR3 is 15 residues. For the CDR3, the DNA is TGTGCCAGCAGGGAGGGACTAGCGGTTTCAGATACGCAGTATTTT. Translating gives CASREGLAVSDTQYF.

The chain couples TRBV6-5 to TRBJ1-2; D remains unclear. Per the germline V gene, CDR1 is MNHEY and CDR2 is SVGAGI. The CDR3 consists of 12 residues. With 8 bases removed from V and 3 bases from J, the gap between germline ends came to 10 bases. Here the CDR3 reads CASALGHYGYTF. For the CDR3, the DNA is TGTGCCAGCGCCCTGGGCCACTATGGCTACACCTTC.

Only a few counts were recorded for this clone. V is TRBV30 and J is TRBJ2-1; D gene unclear. Germline-derived CDR1 and CDR2 are GTSNPN and SVGIG (reference sequence). The V and J ends lost 0 bases and 6 bases respectively, with 12 bases between them. CDR3 length: 14 residues. CDR3 amino acids: CAWSVLVGPNEQFF. For the CDR3, the DNA is TGTGCCTGGAGTGTCCTAGTAGGGCCCAATGAGCAGTTCTTC.

This clone has only one observation. The rearrangement joins TRBV7-8 to TRBJ2-2, with no clear D. Germline CDR1 reads SGHVS; CDR2 reads FQNEAQ. The CDR3 spans 15 residues. V was clipped by 6 bases and J by 8 bases, with 19 bases between them. The CDR3 sequence: CASSAVEEPLGELFF. The CDR3 coding sequence is TGTGCCAGCAGTGCTGTCGAGGAGCCCCTTGGGGAGCTGTTTTTT.

This chain connects TRBV28 to TRBJ1-5, with 7 bases fitting TRBD1. Germline V gene sequence: CDR1 MDHEN, CDR2 SYDVKM. The V gene end was trimmed by 7 bases and the J gene end by 3 bases; junction bases not matched to a gene: 9. The CDR3 has 15 amino acids. The CDR3 coding sequence is TGTGCCAGCATTTACAGGGGCCCGACCAATCAGCCCCAGCATTTT. Its translation is CASIYRGPTNQPQHF. Drawing the rest from reference TRBV28 and TRBJ1-5, the complete variable domain is DVKVTQSSRYLVKRTGEKVFLECVQDMDHENMFWYRQDPGLGLRLIYFSYDVKMKEKGDIPEGYSVSREKKERFSLILESASTNQTSMYLCASIYRGPTNQPQHFGDGTRLSIL.

This clone was counted between two and nine times. The chain employs TRBV5-1 and TRBJ1-2; D might be TRBD1 (5 bases). The CDR3 consists of 15 residues. CDR1 and CDR2 from the germline V gene are SGHRS and YFSETQ. Trimming stripped 4 bases from V and 4 bases from J, with 17 bases between. The CDR3 nucleotides are TGCGCCAGCAGCCCTGGGGACCCGACCGGCTATGGCTACACCTTC. This gives the protein CASSPGDPTGYGYTF.

This clone was detected a few times. This chain joins TRBV15 and TRBJ2-7; no firm D call. The CDR3 has 13 amino acids. Germline lookup yields CDR1 LNHNV and CDR2 YYDKDF (reference sequence). V was cut by 4 bases and J by 6 bases, with 13 bases left in between. The CDR3 region is CATSIGGVGEQYF. CDR3 nucleotides: TGTGCCACCAGCATTGGTGGGGTGGGCGAGCAGTACTTC.

The J gene is TRBJ2-2, the V gene TRBV5-4, with D possibly being TRBD2 (6 bases). V shed 4 bases and J shed 6 bases, with 13 bases lying between them. This CDR3 has 14 residues. Germline V gene data show CDR1 as SGHNT and CDR2 as YYREEE (reference sequence). The CDR3 here is CASSLGGNPGELFF. CDR3 in DNA: TGTGCCAGCAGCCTGGGAGGAAATCCCGGGGAGCTGTTTTTT.

This clone was counted between two and nine times. V gene TRBV25-1 combines with J gene TRBJ1-3; 7 bases align to TRBD1. Germline values: CDR1 MGHDK, CDR2 SYGVNS. The CDR3 sequence is 15 residues long. V shed 4 bases, J shed 0 bases, and the junction held 3 bases outside the gene matches. The DNA of the CDR3 is TGTGCCAGCAGTGCGGGACAGTTCTCTGGAAACACCATATATTTT. It specifies CASSAGQFSGNTIYF.

A few counts support this clone. V is TRBV7-2 and J is TRBJ1-4; tentatively, D is TRBD1 (5 bases). The CDR3 loop spans 15 amino acids. Germline V gene lookup returns CDR1 SGHTA and CDR2 FQGNSA. Trimming stripped 0 bases from V and 5 bases from J, with 10 bases between. CDR3 sequence: CASSLAAGLNEKLFF. The CDR3 region has the DNA TGTGCCAGCAGCTTAGCGGCAGGGCTGAATGAAAAACTGTTTTTT.

Written as DNA, the CDR3 is TGTGCCAGCAGCCGACAGCCGCCCCGAGGAGAGACCCAGTACTTC. This encodes CASSRQPPRGETQYF. V and J are TRBV2 and TRBJ2-5, with TRBD1 as a possible D gene (5 bases). Looked up from germline, CDR1 is SNHLY and CDR2 is FYNNEI. The V gene lost 6 bases and the J gene lost 4 bases, with 18 bases spanning the gap. The CDR3 length is 15 residues.

Only a few counts were recorded for this clone. This chain connects TRBV6-6 to TRBJ2-1, with a weak D call TRBD2 (5 bases). V was shortened by 0 bases and J by 8 bases, with 11 bases between the two germline ends. The CDR3 length is 14 residues. Germline values: CDR1 MNHNY, CDR2 SVGAGI (reference sequence). The CDR3 protein is CASSYSSKRYEQFF. CDR3 nucleotide sequence: TGTGCCAGCAGTTACTCGAGCAAGCGGTATGAGCAGTTCTTC.

Only a few counts were recorded for this clone. This sequence joins TRBV7-9 and TRBJ1-1; TRBD1 matches at 7 bases. CDR3 length equals 13 residues. Germline trimming cut 5 bases from V and 7 bases from J; bases unmatched to any gene: 7. Per germline, CDR1 SEHNR and CDR2 FQNEAQ (reference sequence). The CDR3 spells CASSRLGQFEAFF. The CDR3 coding sequence is TGTGCCAGCAGCCGCCTGGGACAGTTTGAAGCTTTCTTT.

The sample holds a few counts of this clone. The sample carries other DNA sequences with the same CDR3. This chain connects TRBV18 to TRBJ2-3; 11 bases fit TRBD2. The ends lost 3 bases at V and 4 bases at J; junction bases unmatched: 3. CDR3 size: 15 residues. Per germline, CDR1 KGHSH and CDR2 LQKENI. CDR3 DNA: TGTGCCAGCTCACCTCCTAGCGGGGGGCCAGATACGCAGTATTTT. It translates to CASSPPSGGPDTQYF.

The J gene is TRBJ2-7, the V gene TRBV13; no reliable D call. This CDR3 is 12 amino acids long. Germline CDR1 is PRHDT and CDR2 is FYEKMQ (reference sequence). The V gene lost 11 bases and the J gene lost 2 bases, with 13 bases spanning the gap. The CDR3 region is CAVPGGPYEQYF. The CDR3 DNA is TGTGCCGTACCGGGCGGCCCCTACGAGCAGTACTTC.

This clone came up a few times. This sequence joins TRBV1 and TRBJ2-2; the D call in the table, TRBD1, was not verified against the DNA. TRBV1 is flagged as a pseudogene. CDR3 length: 21 amino acids. The CDR3 DNA reads TGCACCAGCAGCCATGAGGGACAGGACAGGCTATCTAAAACGGACACCGGGGAGCTGTTTTTT. It is translated as CTSSHEGQDRLSKTDTGELFF.

V and J are TRBV7-9 and TRBJ2-2; D uncertain. From germline, CDR1 is SEHNR and CDR2 FQNEAQ (reference sequence). This CDR3 has 15 amino acids. V was cut by 5 bases and J by 0 bases, with 10 bases left in between. DNA for the CDR3: TGTGCCAGCAGCGCCCAGACGGCGAACACCGGGGAGCTGTTTTTT. Its protein product is CASSAQTANTGELFF.

In this sample, this clone turned up a few times. This rearrangement joins TRBV6-6 to TRBJ2-3; D ambiguous. The CDR3 has 12 residues. Trimming removed 4 bases from V and 2 bases from J, with 4 bases in between. The germline CDR1 and CDR2 sequences are MNHNY and SVGAGI (reference sequence). The CDR3 spells CASSSLTDTQYF. CDR3 nucleotide sequence: TGTGCCAGCAGTTCTCTCACAGATACGCAGTATTTT.